These 12 T cell receptor beta chains were sequenced from one sample in a study of identifying expanded T cells in peripheral blood. Clones were read by immunoSEQ multiplex PCR, and TCRdb kept only the in-frame ones, dropping some. The repertoire has approximately 90,000 clones, 70% to 90% of them found once; the top ten carry around 4.3%. Sequenced input: blood. The receptors here all came from a person between 18 and 75 years old in good health.

The chain joins TRBV30 to TRBJ2-7, with D possibly matching TRBD1 (5 bases). Germline assignment: CDR1 GTSNPN and CDR2 SVGIG (reference sequence). CDR3 length equals 15 residues. V shed 2 bases and J shed 3 bases, with 17 bases lying between them. The CDR3 reads CAWSPLLGVRYEQYF. The CDR3 DNA is TGTGCCTGGAGTCCTCTCCTAGGGGTACGCTACGAGCAGTACTTC.

The chain is built from TRBV7-2 and TRBJ1-1, with D tentatively TRBD1 (6 bases). Germline V gene data show CDR1 as SGHTA and CDR2 as FQGNSA. Trimming shortened V by 5 bases and J by 1 base, and 14 bases separated the two germline ends. This CDR3 is 15 amino acids long. CDR3 amino acids: CASSTPTGKNTEAFF. DNA of the CDR3: TGTGCCAGCAGCACTCCTACAGGGAAGAACACTGAAGCTTTCTTT.

This CDR3 reads CASGLERGQRGDTQYF. CDR3 nucleotides: TGTGCTAGTGGTTTGGAGAGAGGGCAGCGCGGGGATACGCAGTATTTT. The J gene is TRBJ2-3, the V gene TRBV12-5, with D possibly TRBD2 on 5 matching bases. Trimming stripped 1 base from V and 6 bases from J, with 17 bases between. The CDR3 contains 16 residues. Germline V gene data show CDR1 as LGHNT and CDR2 as FRNRAP.

This chain links TRBV25-1 with TRBJ2-6; D unclear. CDR3 size: 16 residues. The germline V gene has CDR1 MGHDK and CDR2 SYGVNS. Trimming took off 1 base at V and 1 base at J, with 8 bases between the two ends. The CDR3 region is CASSESDESGANVLTF. CDR3 nucleotides: TGTGCCAGCAGTGAATCGGACGAATCTGGGGCCAACGTCCTGACTTTC.

The chain employs TRBV19 and TRBJ2-1; TRBD1 aligns across 10 bases. Germline V lookup: CDR1 LNHDA, CDR2 SQIVND (reference sequence). The CDR3 spans 15 residues. The trim removed 3 bases at V and 6 bases at J, leaving 5 bases unmatched. The CDR3 sequence is CASSMGQGRPNEQFF. The CDR3 DNA sequence: TGTGCCAGTAGTATGGGACAGGGGCGCCCCAATGAGCAGTTCTTC.

The J gene is TRBJ1-6, the V gene TRBV4-3, with a tentative D call TRBD1 (6 bases). CDR3 length: 15 amino acids. Germline-derived CDR1 and CDR2 are LGHNA and YSLEER. The V and J ends lost 2 bases and 7 bases respectively, with 12 bases between them. CDR3 protein: CASSQYRALNSPLHF. In DNA, the CDR3 is TGCGCCAGCAGCCAATACAGGGCCTTAAATTCACCCCTCCACTTT.

This chain uses TRBV11-2 with TRBJ1-2, with a tentative D call TRBD1 (6 bases). Per the germline V gene, CDR1 is SGHAT and CDR2 is FQNNGV. The length of the CDR3 is 16 residues. V lost 4 bases and J lost 5, with 20 bases in between. CDR3 coding DNA: TGTGCCAGCAGCTCGGCAGGGGTGAGAGTGTTTTATGGCTACACCTTC. Amino acid sequence: CASSSAGVRVFYGYTF.

The chain joins TRBV2 to TRBJ1-1, with TRBD1 matching 11 bases. Germline V gene data show CDR1 as SNHLY and CDR2 as FYNNEI. This CDR3 region has 15 residues. J gave up 5 bases and V 7 bases, and 9 bases lay outside the gene matches. The CDR3 region is CASTRTGGDRTEAFF. For the CDR3, the DNA is TGTGCCAGCACCCGGACAGGGGGCGATAGGACTGAAGCTTTCTTT. Full variable domain (missing parts from reference TRBV2 and TRBJ1-1): EPEVTQTPSHQVTQMGQEVILRCVPISNHLYFYWYRQILGQKVEFLVSFYNNEISEKSEIFDDQFSVERPDGSNFTLKIRSTKLEDSAMYFCASTRTGGDRTEAFFGQGTRLTVV.

The chain uses TRBV11-2 and TRBJ1-2; D may be TRBD1 (5 bases). The V end was cut by 1 base, the J end by 4 bases, with 10 bases between. CDR3 length: 14 amino acids. Germline-derived CDR1 and CDR2 are SGHAT and FQNNGV. The CDR3 DNA reads as TGTGCCAGCAGCTTAGGGGGGGTGGTCTATGGCTACACCTTC. Translation: CASSLGGVVYGYTF.

V gene TRBV7-2 combines with J gene TRBJ1-2; D gene unclear. Germline V gene sequence: CDR1 SGHTA, CDR2 FQGNSA. This CDR3 has 13 amino acids. V was cut by 0 bases and J by 8 bases, with 10 bases left in between. The CDR3 DNA follows: TGTGCCAGCAGCTTAGCGCCGGGGATAGGCTACACCTTC. It specifies CASSLAPGIGYTF.

The chain links TRBV11-2 to TRBJ2-7; D tentatively reads TRBD1 or TRBD2 (5 bases each). Per the germline V gene, CDR1 is SGHAT and CDR2 is FQNNGV. Trimming pared 0 bases from V and 3 bases from J, leaving 9 bases between. This CDR3 is 14 amino acids long. Written as DNA, the CDR3 is TGTGCCAGCAGCTTAGATGGGGGTCTCTACGAGCAGTACTTC. This sequence encodes CASSLDGGLYEQYF.

The chain combines TRBV7-9 with TRBJ1-1, with TRBD1 as a possible D gene (6 bases). Germline CDR1 SEHNR, CDR2 FQNEAQ (reference sequence). The CDR3 totals 16 residues. Trimming left V 7 bases short and J 5 bases short, with 23 bases between. This chain's CDR3 is CASTSPDRLLRTEAFF. The CDR3 nucleotides are TGTGCCAGCACCTCCCCGGACAGATTATTAAGGACTGAAGCTTTCTTT.